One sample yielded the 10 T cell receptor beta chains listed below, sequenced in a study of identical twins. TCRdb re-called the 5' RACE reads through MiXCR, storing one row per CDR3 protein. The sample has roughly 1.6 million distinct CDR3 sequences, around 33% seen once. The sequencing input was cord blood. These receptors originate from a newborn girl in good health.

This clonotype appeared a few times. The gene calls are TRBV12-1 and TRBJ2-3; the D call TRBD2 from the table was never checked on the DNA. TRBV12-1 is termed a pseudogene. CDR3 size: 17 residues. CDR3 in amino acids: CASSFATLSGSADTQYF. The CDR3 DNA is TGTGCCAGCAGCTTTGCAACACTTAGCGGGTCGGCAGATACGCAGTATTTT.

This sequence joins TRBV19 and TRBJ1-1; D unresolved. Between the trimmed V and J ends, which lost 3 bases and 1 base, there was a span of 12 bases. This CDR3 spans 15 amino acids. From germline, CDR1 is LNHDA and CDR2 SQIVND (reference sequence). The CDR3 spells CASSMSFSPNTEAFF. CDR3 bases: TGTGCCAGTAGTATGTCGTTCAGCCCGAACACTGAAGCTTTCTTT. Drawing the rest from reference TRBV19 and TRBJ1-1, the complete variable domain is DGGITQSPKYLFRKEGQNVTLSCEQNLNHDAMYWYRQDPGQGLRLIYYSQIVNDFQKGDIAEGYSVSREKKESFPLTVTSAQKNPTAFYLCASSMSFSPNTEAFFGQGTRLTVV.

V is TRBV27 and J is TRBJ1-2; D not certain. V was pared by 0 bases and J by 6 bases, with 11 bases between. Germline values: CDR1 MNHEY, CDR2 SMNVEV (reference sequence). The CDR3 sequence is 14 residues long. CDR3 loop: CASSLSGARDGYTF. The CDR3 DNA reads TGTGCCAGCAGTTTATCGGGTGCTAGGGATGGCTACACCTTC.

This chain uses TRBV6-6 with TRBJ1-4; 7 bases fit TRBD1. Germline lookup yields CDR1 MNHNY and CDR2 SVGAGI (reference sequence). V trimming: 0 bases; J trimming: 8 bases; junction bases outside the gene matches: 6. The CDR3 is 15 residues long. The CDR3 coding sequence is TGTGCCAGCAGTTACTCTGGGGACAGCTCGGAAAAACTGTTTTTT. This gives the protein CASSYSGDSSEKLFF.

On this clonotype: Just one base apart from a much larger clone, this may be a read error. CDR3 residues: CAIPESRADEQVF. CDR3 nucleotide sequence: TGTGCCATACCGGAAAGTCGAGCGGATGAGCAGGTCTTC. The chain combines TRBV10-3 with TRBJ2-1; maybe TRBD2 (5 bases). The CDR3 runs 13 residues. Germline CDR1 ENHRY, CDR2 SYGVKD.

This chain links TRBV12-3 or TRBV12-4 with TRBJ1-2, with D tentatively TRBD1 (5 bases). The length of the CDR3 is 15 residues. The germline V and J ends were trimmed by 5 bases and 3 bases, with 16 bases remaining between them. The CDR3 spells CASSPWGSADYGYTF. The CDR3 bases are TGTGCCAGCAGTCCCTGGGGGAGCGCGGACTATGGCTACACCTTC.

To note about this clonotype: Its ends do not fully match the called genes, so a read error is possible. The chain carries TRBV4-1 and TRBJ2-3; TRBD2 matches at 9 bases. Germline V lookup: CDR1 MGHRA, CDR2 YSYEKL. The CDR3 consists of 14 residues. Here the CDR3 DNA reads TGTGCCAGCAGCACTTATTGGACTAGCGTTACGCAGTATTTT. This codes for CASSTYWTSVTQYF.

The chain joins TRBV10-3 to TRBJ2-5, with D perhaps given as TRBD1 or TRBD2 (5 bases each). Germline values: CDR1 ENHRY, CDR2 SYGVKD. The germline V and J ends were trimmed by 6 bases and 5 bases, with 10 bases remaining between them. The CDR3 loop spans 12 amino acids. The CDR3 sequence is CAIRGDLETQYF. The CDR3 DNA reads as TGTGCCATCAGGGGGGATCTGGAGACCCAGTACTTC.

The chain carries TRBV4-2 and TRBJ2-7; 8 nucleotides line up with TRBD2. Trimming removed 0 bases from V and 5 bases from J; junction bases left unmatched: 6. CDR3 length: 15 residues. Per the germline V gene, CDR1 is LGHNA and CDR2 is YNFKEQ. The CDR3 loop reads CASSQEASGSNEQYF. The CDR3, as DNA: TGTGCCAGCAGCCAAGAGGCGAGCGGGAGTAACGAGCAGTACTTC.

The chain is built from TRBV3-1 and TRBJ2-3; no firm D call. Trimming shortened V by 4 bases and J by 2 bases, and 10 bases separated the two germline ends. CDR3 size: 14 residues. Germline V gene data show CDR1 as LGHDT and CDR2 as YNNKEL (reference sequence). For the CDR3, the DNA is TGTGCCAGCAGCCCCCGGGCCAACACAGATACGCAGTATTTT. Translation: CASSPRANTDTQYF.